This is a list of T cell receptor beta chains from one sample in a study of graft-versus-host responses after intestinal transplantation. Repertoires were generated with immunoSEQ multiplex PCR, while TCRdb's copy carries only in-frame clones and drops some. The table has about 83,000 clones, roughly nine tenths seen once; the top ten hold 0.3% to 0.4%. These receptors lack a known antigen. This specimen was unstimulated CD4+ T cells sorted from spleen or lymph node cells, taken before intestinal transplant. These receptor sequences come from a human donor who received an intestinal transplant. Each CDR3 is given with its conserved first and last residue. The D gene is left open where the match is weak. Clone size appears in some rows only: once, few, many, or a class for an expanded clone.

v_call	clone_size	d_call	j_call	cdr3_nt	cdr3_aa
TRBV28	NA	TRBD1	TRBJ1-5	TGTGCCAGCACAAGGGGACAGCCAAATCAGCCCCAGCATTTT	CASTRGQPNQPQHF
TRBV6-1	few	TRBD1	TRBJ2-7	TGTGCCAGCAGCCTAAGACAGGGACACGAGCAGTACTTC	CASSLRQGHEQYF
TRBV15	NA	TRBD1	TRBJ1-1	TGTGCCACCAGCAGGGGACAGGGAGGGACTGAAGCTTTCTTT	CATSRGQGGTEAFF
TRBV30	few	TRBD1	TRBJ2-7	TGTGCCTGGAGACCCGTCGGACAGGCCTCCTACGAGCAGTACTTC	CAWRPVGQASYEQYF
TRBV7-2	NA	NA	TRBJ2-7	TGTGCCAGCAGCGACGGGTGGTCAGCGTACGAGCAGTACTTC	CASSDGWSAYEQYF
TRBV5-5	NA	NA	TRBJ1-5	TGTGCCAGCAGCTTCAGGTCCGATAGCAATCAGCCCCAGCATTTT	CASSFRSDSNQPQHF
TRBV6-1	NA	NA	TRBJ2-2	TGTGCCAGCAATTCAGGATACGGGGAGCTGTTTTTT	CASNSGYGELFF
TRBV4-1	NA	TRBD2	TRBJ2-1	TGCGCCAGCAGCCAAGAGGCTCTGACTAGCGGGAGGGCCAGTGAGCAGTTCTTC	CASSQEALTSGRASEQFF
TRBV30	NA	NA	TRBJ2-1	TGTGCCTGGAGTGACCAGGGGGGCAGGGAGCAGTTCTTC	CAWSDQGGREQFF
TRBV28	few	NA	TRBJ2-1	TGTGCCAGCAGCATAGGGACTGGCAGGCAGTTCTTC	CASSIGTGRQFF
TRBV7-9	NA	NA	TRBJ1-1	TGTGCCAGCAGCTTACTAACGACAGCCATGAACACTGAAGCTTTCTTT	CASSLLTTAMNTEAFF
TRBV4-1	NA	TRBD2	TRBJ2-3	TGCGCCAGCAGCCATACTAGCGGAGGCACAGATACGCAGTATTTT	CASSHTSGGTDTQYF
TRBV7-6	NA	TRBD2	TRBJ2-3	TGTGCCAGCAGCTTAGTCGCGGGGGGGGCCACAGATACGCAGTATTTT	CASSLVAGGATDTQYF
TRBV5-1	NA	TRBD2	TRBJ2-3	TGCGCCAGCAGCTCCCTCGGGGAGGGGACAGATACGCAGTATTTT	CASSSLGEGTDTQYF
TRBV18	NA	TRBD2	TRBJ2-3	TGTGCCAGCTCACCACTAGCGGGGGCAGATACGCAGTATTTT	CASSPLAGADTQYF
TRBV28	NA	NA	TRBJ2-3	TGTGCCAGCAGTACTTTGGGGCGCACAGATACGCAGTATTTT	CASSTLGRTDTQYF
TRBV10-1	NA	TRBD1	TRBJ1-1	TGCGCCAGCAGTTCAGGGACAGTAGGCACTGAAGCTTTCTTT	CASSSGTVGTEAFF
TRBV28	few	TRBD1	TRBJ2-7	TGTGCCAGCAGTTTATGGGACAGGGGCTACGAGCAGTACTTC	CASSLWDRGYEQYF
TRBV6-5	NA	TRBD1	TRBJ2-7	TGTGCCAGCAGGACAGGGGGCTACGAGCAGTACTTC	CASRTGGYEQYF
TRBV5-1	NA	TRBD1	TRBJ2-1	TGCGCCAGCAGCCCAAGATCGATCGGGACAGTCTACAATGAGCAGTTCTTC	CASSPRSIGTVYNEQFF